This T cell receptor (beta chain) was obtained from a study of blood T cell repertoires in COVID-19 (dated by TCRdb to between 2020 and 2021). The study in broad terms: Samples covering the acute and convalescent phases of COVID-19 were provided by collaborators in the United States, Italy and Spain. The prospective study material was composed of cDNA or gDNA derived from T cells, B-cell-depleted T cells, or PBMCs. Deeply sampled blood TCRbeta repertoires from subjects exposed to, actively infected with, or recovered from COVID-19 were included in the dataset. A de-identified subject ID, COVID-19 status, age in years and sex were almost always included in the sample metadata. Where available, HLA class I and class II types were taken from metadata supplied by the sample provider and were not determined by assay-based typing. Samples were obtained from the ongoing ImmuneRACE study (first 160 participants) and from over 1,000 subjects provided by 6 global collaborators. The repertoires were made available in a free public database intended to serve as a resource for research on the immune response to SARS-CoV-2.

A remark on this clone: Its antigen has not been determined. Base-call qualities are not available, and no considerably larger clone is one nucleotide away.

TCRbeta CDR3 regions were amplified from genomic DNA by means of the immunoSEQ Assay, a bias-controlled multiplex PCR. The paper's processing steps were these. The number of nucleated cells in each sample was estimated from the amplification of reference gene primers within the assay. To quantify the absolute abundance of each unique TCRbeta CDR3 rearrangement, sequence reads were collapsed and filtered. Productive Simpson clonality was computed per sample as the square root of Simpson's diversity index over productive rearrangements. The source is immuneACCESS, and TCRdb retained only in-frame sequences with V and J called. Part of the clones is not carried over; for the studies checked, unresolved V genes explain less than half of this, and the remainder is unexplained. From that table come the V and J calls and clone size; the DNA was used to work out D and trimming. Across this sample there are 150,000 to 200,000 clones, with around 85% seen only once. The top ten hold roughly 3% of the sample.

Collaborating institutions collected whole blood in K2EDTA tubes following their own protocols. For TCRbeta analysis, collaborators shipped samples in one of three forms: frozen whole blood, isolated PBMCs, or DNA extracted from either of those sample types. What the work shows at the level of the full study, not this receptor alone: The quantity of clinical and demographic metadata differed by source and by participant and was supplied without curation.

The origin of this receptor is a human donor with acute or convalescent COVID-19. The donor label of this sample is uncertain. The sample taken for sequencing was peripheral blood.

Here is the DNA: TGTGCCAGAAGCGCCACAGGGTGTTCACCCCTCCACTTT. It encodes CARSATGCSPLHF. Here the chain combines TRBV5-3 and TRBJ1-6; 6 matching bases give a weak D call of TRBD1. Being an ORF, TRBV5-3 has a function that is uncertain. V was cut back by 4 bases and J by 9 bases, leaving a gap of 11 bases between them. CDR3 length: 13 amino acids, cysteine to phenylalanine. Just CDR3 DNA is preserved here, 39 bases in frame from base 1.